This T cell receptor (beta chain) emerged from a study of shared clonotypes between healthy human individuals. The method was immunoSEQ multiplex PCR; TCRdb's version includes in-frame clones alone and lacks a portion of them. The sample has around 1.9 million clones; 85% to 95% are singletons. It was CD45RO-negative cells, positively selected for CCR7, that made up naive CD8 cells, with terminally differentiated effector memory CD45RA+ cells excluded. The source material was naive CD8+ T cells from PBMCs. The sequence came from a man aged 18 to 35 in good health. Some clones in this sample may be carry-over from other donors' samples.

This CDR3 is CASSFSERLLAAVHNEQFF. The CDR3 coding sequence is TGTGCCAGCAGCTTTAGCGAACGTTTACTAGCGGCGGTCCACAATGAGCAGTTCTTC. This chain uses TRBV7-9 with TRBJ2-1, with 8 bases that match TRBD2. V shed 3 bases and J 5 bases; nucleotides not matched to a gene: 18. CDR3 length equals 19 residues. Germline V lookup: CDR1 SEHNR, CDR2 FQNEAQ (reference sequence).